The T cell receptor (beta chain) described here comes from a study of cytomegalovirus exposure and HLA in healthy donors. Points from the study as a whole: Later work found that TCR association rates differed between HLA loci; DRB1 had the most and HLA-C the fewest. As confirmed in vitro, a few CMV-associated chains were specific for CMV antigens.

Both 60 Vbeta primers and 13 Jbeta primers went into the PCR. Measured with immunoSEQ multiplex PCR; TCRdb has only the in-frame clones, and not every one. This table has some 130,000 clones, 75% to 80% appearing once. With respect to this clone: Antigen: not known.

Sequencing input: PBMCs. This clonotype was sampled from a woman aged 60-75 years in good health and CMV-seronegative.

The CDR3 nucleotides read TGTGCCAGCAGTTCCGGACAGGGGGATTTTGTGGCTTTCTTT. Translated: CASSSGQGDFVAFF. V gene TRBV5-6 combines with J gene TRBJ1-1; 10 nucleotides agree with TRBD1. Germline trimming cut 5 bases from V and 11 bases from J; bases unmatched to any gene: 12. The CDR3 sequence is 14 residues long. The germline V gene has CDR1 SGHDT and CDR2 YYEEEE.